Below, 13 T cell receptor beta chains from the same sample are listed, as sequenced in a study of brain T cells in children with intractable seizures. Repertoires were generated with immunoSEQ multiplex PCR, while TCRdb's copy carries only in-frame clones and drops some. The sample contains 50,000 to 80,000 clones, more than 95% of which appear only once. The material was peripheral blood, obtained at surgery. The receptors were sampled from a boy under two years old with focal cortical dysplasia and intractable seizures.

The CDR3 DNA sequence: TGTGCCAGCTCACCACCGGTTGGAGGCCGTTACACCGGGGAGCTGTTTTTT. Translation: CASSPPVGGRYTGELFF. The V gene is TRBV18, the J gene TRBJ2-2, with D possibly TRBD2 on 5 matching bases. Germline CDR1 and CDR2: KGHSH and LQKENI. Trimming stripped 0 bases from V and 3 bases from J, with 14 bases between. CDR3 length: 17 amino acids. The full variable domain, rest sourced from reference TRBV18 and TRBJ2-2, is NAGVMQNPRHLVRRRGQEARLRCSPMKGHSHVYWYRQLPEEGLKFMVYLQKENIIDESGMPKERFSAEFPKEGPSILRIQQVVRGDSAAYFCASSPPVGGRYTGELFFGEGSRLTVL.

This clone appeared once. The rearrangement uses TRBV2 and TRBJ1-3; no firm D call. The V and J ends lost 2 bases and 1 base respectively, with 12 bases between them. The CDR3 is made up of 16 amino acids. Germline CDR1 SNHLY, CDR2 FYNNEI. The CDR3, as DNA: TGTGCCAGCAGTGAACTAAGACATAGATCTGGAAACACCATATATTTT. It translates to CASSELRHRSGNTIYF. Combining the CDR3 with reference TRBV2 and TRBJ1-3 gives the whole variable domain EPEVTQTPSHQVTQMGQEVILRCVPISNHLYFYWYRQILGQKVEFLVSFYNNEISEKSEIFDDQFSVERPDGSNFTLKIRSTKLEDSAMYFCASSELRHRSGNTIYFGEGSWLTVV.

The chain links TRBV5-4 to TRBJ2-1; TRBD1 matches at 8 bases. Trimming cost V 3 bases and J 5 bases; bases outside gene matches: 4. CDR3 size: 14 residues. Germline loops: CDR1 SGHNT, CDR2 YYREEE (reference sequence). This CDR3 is CASSSWTGHNEQFF. Written as DNA, the CDR3 is TGTGCCAGCAGCTCATGGACAGGGCACAATGAGCAGTTCTTC.

The V call is TRBV10-3, the J call TRBJ1-2; D not certain. CDR1 is ENHRY, CDR2 SYGVKD, per germline. This CDR3 contains 12 residues. Trimming shortened V by 7 bases and J by 2 bases, and 8 bases separated the two germline ends. The CDR3 DNA reads TGTGCCATCAACCGAGGCAACTATGGCTACACCTTC. It is translated as CAINRGNYGYTF.

This clone was found once. The CDR3 protein is CASSLVGGGTDTQYF. CDR3 coding DNA: TGCGCCAGCAGCTTGGTCGGGGGCGGCACAGATACGCAGTATTTT. V gene TRBV5-1 combines with J gene TRBJ2-3; either TRBD1 or TRBD2 may supply D (6 bases each). Germline CDR1 and CDR2: SGHRS and YFSETQ. V was pared by 0 bases and J by 1 base, with 9 bases between. CDR3 length: 15 residues.

The chain recombines TRBV10-3 with TRBJ2-7, with D uncertain. The CDR3 has 15 amino acids. V was pared by 0 bases and J by 0 bases, with 9 bases between. Per germline, CDR1 ENHRY and CDR2 SYGVKD. The CDR3 here is CAISESVSSSYEQYF. CDR3 sequence (DNA): TGTGCCATCAGTGAGTCTGTTTCTAGCTCCTACGAGCAGTACTTC.

This clone has a single count. The J gene is TRBJ2-5, the V gene TRBV19; D unclear. From germline, CDR1 is LNHDA and CDR2 SQIVND (reference sequence). CDR3 length equals 15 residues. Trimming removed 2 bases at V and 1 base at J, with 11 bases between. DNA for the CDR3: TGTGCCAGTAGTATAAGGTCCCAAAGCCAAGAGACCCAGTACTTC. It is translated as CASSIRSQSQETQYF.

The chain's CDR3 is CASSYSRTSGRDTQYF. For the CDR3, the DNA is TGTGCCAGCAGTTACTCGAGGACTAGCGGGAGAGATACGCAGTATTTT. The chain couples TRBV6-5 to TRBJ2-3; 13 bases agree with TRBD2. V lost 0 bases and J lost 5; bases outside the gene matches: 2. This CDR3 is 16 amino acids long. Germline CDR1 reads MNHEY; CDR2 reads SVGAGI.

The V call is TRBV2, the J call TRBJ2-2; D unresolved. From germline, CDR1 is SNHLY and CDR2 FYNNEI. The CDR3 is 13 residues long. Deletions cut 7 bases from V and 5 bases from J, with 11 bases between. The CDR3 nucleotides read TGTGCCAGCAAGACGGTAGAGACCGGGGAGCTGTTTTTT. Protein sequence: CASKTVETGELFF.

The gene calls are TRBV29-1 and TRBJ1-2; no clear D. V was pared by 2 bases and J by 4 bases, with 17 bases between. The CDR3 is 15 amino acids. Per the germline V gene, CDR1 is SQVTM and CDR2 is ANQGSEA. CDR3 region: CSVESPRVVSYGYTF. The DNA for the CDR3 is TGCAGCGTTGAAAGCCCTAGGGTCGTCAGCTATGGCTACACCTTC.

The V call is TRBV5-1, the J call TRBJ2-3; 14 positions match TRBD2. The CDR3 runs 17 residues. CDR1 is SGHRS and CDR2 is YFSETQ in the germline V gene. V lost 0 bases to trimming and J lost 1 base; unmatched junction nucleotides: 1. CDR3 DNA: TGCGCCAGCAGCTTGGGACTAGCGGGAGGGGGCACAGATACGCAGTATTTT. Translation: CASSLGLAGGGTDTQYF.

This chain uses TRBV7-8 with TRBJ2-1; D assignment may be TRBD1 or TRBD2 (5 bases each). Looked up from germline, CDR1 is SGHVS and CDR2 is FQNEAQ. V was clipped by 1 base and J by 10 bases, with 14 bases between them. CDR3 size: 14 residues. The CDR3 sequence: CASSLGGPLGEQFF. The CDR3 DNA is TGTGCCAGCAGCTTAGGGGGACCCTTGGGGGAGCAGTTCTTC. Full variable domain (remainder filled in from reference TRBV7-8 and TRBJ2-1): GAGVSQSPRYKVAKRGQDVALRCDPISGHVSLFWYQQALGQGPEFLTYFQNEAQLDKSGLPSDRFFAERPEGSVSTLKIQRTQQEDSAVYLCASSLGGPLGEQFFGPGTRLTVL.

CDR3 coding DNA: TGTGCCAGCAGCTTGCGGACTAGCTACAATGAGCAGTTCTTC. Protein product: CASSLRTSYNEQFF. This rearrangement joins TRBV9 to TRBJ2-1, with 7 bases lining up with TRBD2. This CDR3 has 14 amino acids. Trimming took 4 bases from V and 3 from J; bases not matched to a gene: 4. CDR1 and CDR2 (germline): SGDLS, YYNGEE. The whole variable domain, filled in from reference TRBV9 and TRBJ2-1, reads DSGVTQTPKHLITATGQRVTLRCSPRSGDLSVYWYQQSLDQGLQFLIQYYNGEERAKGNILERFSAQQFPDLHSELNLSSLELGDSALYFCASSLRTSYNEQFFGPGTRLTVL.